This TCR beta chain was documented in a study of blood T cells in healthy people across ages. Whole-study findings and limits: Because donor CMV status was unknown, expanded clonotype changes were possibly confounded.

This clonotype was detected only a few times. Its antigen remains unknown. Through a sample-barcoded 5' primer and a J-beta primer mix, a second PCR was run for about 6 to 11 cycles. TCRdb ran MiXCR on the 5' RACE reads and lists one entry per CDR3 protein. The data show roughly 550,000 distinct CDR3 sequences, with less than 25% seen just once and under 9% held by the top ten. These data were likewise used in another study, on T cells of mothers and their children.

The sample consisted of blood. This TCR came from a boy aged 10-17 years in good health.

The CDR3 loop reads CASSQGTGVNEQFF. The CDR3 bases are TGCGCCAGCAGCCAAGGGACAGGGGTCAATGAGCAGTTCTTC. This sequence joins TRBV4-3 and TRBJ2-1; 9 bases map to TRBD1. Looked up from germline, CDR1 is LGHNA and CDR2 is YSLEER. The trim removed 1 base at V and 6 bases at J, leaving 1 base unmatched. This CDR3 contains 14 residues.